The 19 T cell receptor beta chains reported below all come from one sample, sequenced in a study of shared clonotypes between healthy human individuals. The method was immunoSEQ multiplex PCR; TCRdb's version includes in-frame clones alone and lacks a portion of them. The sample has about 2.4 million clones, more than 80% seen once. Sequences were obtained from naive CD4+ T cells sorted from blood. Subset meaning: CD45RA+ positively selected. These receptors all come from a man in his late teens or twenties in good health.

V usage is TRBV10-2 and J usage is TRBJ1-1; no definite D call. Trimming left V 4 bases short and J 1 base short, with 4 bases between. This CDR3 is built from 12 residues. CDR1 and CDR2 from the germline V gene are WSHSY and SAAADI. Here the CDR3 DNA reads TGCGCCAGCAGTGTCGAGAACACTGAAGCTTTCTTT. It specifies CASSVENTEAFF.

Concerning this clone: The same CDR3 can be traced to other DNA sequences in this sample. The J gene is TRBJ2-3, the V gene TRBV5-1; TRBD2 aligns across 9 bases. CDR3 length: 16 residues. From germline, CDR1 is SGHRS and CDR2 YFSETQ. V shed 0 bases and J 0 bases; nucleotides not matched to a gene: 2. CDR3 bases: TGCGCCAGCAGCTTGGGACTAGCGGCCAGCACAGATACGCAGTATTTT. Translating gives CASSLGLAASTDTQYF.

V gene TRBV28 combines with J gene TRBJ1-4; 8 bases match TRBD1. The CDR3 covers 13 residues. From germline, CDR1 is MDHEN and CDR2 SYDVKM. Losses at the gene ends were 10 bases for V and 4 bases for J; bases not matched to a gene: 5. Written as DNA, the CDR3 is TGTGCCATCATGGACAGGGATAATGAAAAACTGTTTTTT. Residues: CAIMDRDNEKLFF.

With respect to this clone: A junction boundary mismatches the germline segment, possibly from a read error. CDR3 sequence: CASSSSGLGSYKQYF. CDR3 DNA sequence: TGTGCCAGCAGCAGCAGTGGGTTGGGGTCCTACAAGCAGTACTTC. This chain connects TRBV11-2 to TRBJ2-7; D gene uncertain. CDR1 is SGHAT, CDR2 FQNNGV, per germline. The CDR3 spans 15 residues.

V usage is TRBV2 and J usage is TRBJ1-2; 10 bases map to TRBD1. V trimming: 1 base; J trimming: 4 bases; junction bases outside the gene matches: 3. Germline V CDR1 and CDR2: SNHLY, FYNNEI. CDR3 length: 15 residues. The chain's CDR3 is CASSEGQGAFYGYTF. The CDR3 nucleotides read TGTGCCAGCAGTGAAGGACAGGGGGCGTTCTATGGCTACACCTTC.

In its sample, this clone was seen once. This chain links TRBV6-5 with TRBJ2-5, with D hard to call. The V gene's germline CDR1 is MNHEY and CDR2 SVGAGI. There are 14 residues in the CDR3. Trimming took off 4 bases at V and 0 bases at J, with 9 bases between the two ends. Here the CDR3 reads CASSSTLYQETQYF. CDR3 DNA: TGTGCCAGCAGTTCGACTCTGTACCAAGAGACCCAGTACTTC.

This clone was picked up one time. The chain carries TRBV5-5 and TRBJ2-7, with 11 nucleotides matching TRBD1. Trimming cost V 6 bases and J 3 bases; bases outside gene matches: 5. Looked up from germline, CDR1 is SGHKS and CDR2 is YYEKEE (reference sequence). The CDR3 is 14 residues long. Written as DNA, the CDR3 is TGTGCCAGCACCTGGACAGGGGGCTTCTACGAGCAGTACTTC. Protein: CASTWTGGFYEQYF.

The chain recombines TRBV25-1 with TRBJ2-1; D gene unclear. Germline V CDR1 and CDR2: MGHDK, SYGVNS. The CDR3 totals 17 residues. The V and J ends lost 1 base and 0 bases respectively, with 13 bases between them. CDR3 sequence: CASSESATPSSYNEQFF. The CDR3 DNA is TGTGCCAGCAGTGAATCGGCGACACCGAGCTCCTACAATGAGCAGTTCTTC.

V gene TRBV6-6 combines with J gene TRBJ2-1, with D possibly TRBD1 on 5 matching bases. CDR1 and CDR2 (germline): MNHNY, SVGAGI (reference sequence). With 0 bases removed from V and 0 bases from J, the gap between germline ends came to 9 bases. The CDR3 runs to 16 residues. As DNA, the CDR3 is TGTGCCAGCAGTTACTCCGGCACAGGCTCCTACAATGAGCAGTTCTTC. Translated, it gives CASSYSGTGSYNEQFF.

The chain links TRBV30 to TRBJ1-4; 10 bases map to TRBD1. Looked up from germline, CDR1 is GTSNPN and CDR2 is SVGIG (reference sequence). CDR3 size: 14 residues. V lost 3 bases and J lost 7; bases outside the gene matches: 5. The CDR3 protein is CAWSLGQGSEKLFF. CDR3 coding DNA: TGTGCCTGGAGCTTGGGACAGGGGAGTGAAAAACTGTTTTTT.

The chain combines TRBV18 with TRBJ1-3; D is ambiguous. This CDR3 has 15 residues. From germline, CDR1 is KGHSH and CDR2 LQKENI. Trimming left V 8 bases short and J 2 bases short, with 16 bases between. Here the CDR3 reads CASVRETFPGNTIYF. As DNA, the CDR3 is TGTGCCAGCGTTCGGGAAACTTTCCCTGGAAACACCATATATTTT.

Comment on this clone: The junction departs from germline at one end; a sequencing error may be responsible. V usage is TRBV10-2 and J usage is TRBJ2-7, with TRBD2 as a possible D gene (6 bases). This CDR3 has 12 amino acids. Germline CDR1 WSHSY, CDR2 SAAADI. The CDR3 reads CTSSSGAYEQYF. CDR3 DNA sequence: TGCACCAGCTCTTCGGGGGCCTACGAGCAGTACTTC.

Comment on this clone: The junction and the germline gene differ at one end; a read error may be behind it. The chain joins TRBV7-7 to TRBJ2-1, with unresolved D. This CDR3 spans 14 amino acids. Germline V gene lookup returns CDR1 SSHAT and CDR2 FNYEAQ (reference sequence). CDR3 region: CASSLGSDYNEQFF. The CDR3 region has the DNA TGTGCTAGCAGCTTAGGTTCCGATTACAATGAGCAGTTCTTC.

The chain employs TRBV2 and TRBJ1-5; D not resolved. Germline V gene sequence: CDR1 SNHLY, CDR2 FYNNEI. The CDR3 is 13 amino acids. The ends were cut back, 3 bases at V and 4 bases at J, with 7 bases in the middle. CDR3: CASSDWGNQPQHF. In nucleotides, the CDR3 is TGTGCCAGCAGTGATTGGGGTAATCAGCCCCAGCATTTT. Based on the CDR3 plus reference TRBV2 and TRBJ1-5, the full variable domain is EPEVTQTPSHQVTQMGQEVILRCVPISNHLYFYWYRQILGQKVEFLVSFYNNEISEKSEIFDDQFSVERPDGSNFTLKIRSTKLEDSAMYFCASSDWGNQPQHFGDGTRLSIL.

The chain employs TRBV11-2 and TRBJ2-7; TRBD2 aligns across 13 bases. The CDR3 contains 15 residues. CDR1 SGHAT and CDR2 FQNNGV come from the germline V gene. J lost 8 bases, V lost 4 bases, and 8 bases had no gene match. The CDR3 loop is CASSSTSGGGRQQYF. The CDR3 coding sequence is TGTGCCAGCAGCTCTACTAGCGGGGGGGGAAGGCAGCAGTACTTC.

The rearrangement links TRBV19 to TRBJ2-2, with D possibly TRBD2 on 6 matching bases. V was shortened by 6 bases and J by 1 base, with 12 bases between the two germline ends. CDR1 is LNHDA, CDR2 SQIVND, per germline (reference sequence). This CDR3 comprises 15 residues. The CDR3 nucleotides read TGTGCCAGTAGGGGGCTAGCGATGAACACCGGGGAGCTGTTTTTT. Protein sequence: CASRGLAMNTGELFF.

J is TRBJ2-1 and V is TRBV6-5; no clear D gene. The CDR3 extends over 13 amino acids. V gave up 2 bases and J gave up 5 bases, with 7 bases separating them. In germline, CDR1 is MNHEY, CDR2 SVGAGI. CDR3 nucleotide sequence: TGTGCCAGCAGTTACGTTGCCCACAATGAGCAGTTCTTC. It translates to CASSYVAHNEQFF.

This rearrangement joins TRBV10-2 to TRBJ1-6; D remains unclear. The CDR3 runs 14 residues. The V end was cut by 0 bases, the J end by 9 bases, with 9 bases between. The germline gives CDR1 WSHSY, CDR2 SAAADI. CDR3 nucleotides: TGCGCCAGCAGTGAGTCAGTTAAGATTTCACCCCTCCACTTT. Amino acid sequence: CASSESVKISPLHF.

The J gene is TRBJ2-3, the V gene TRBV7-9; D is ambiguous. Looked up from germline, CDR1 is SEHNR and CDR2 is FQNEAQ (reference sequence). V dropped 5 bases and J dropped 8 bases, with 11 bases sitting between them. CDR3 size: 12 residues. The CDR3 DNA reads as TGTGCCAGCAGCCCCGAGAAGGCTACGCAGTATTTT. Amino acid sequence: CASSPEKATQYF.